This T cell receptor beta chain was obtained from a study of cytomegalovirus exposure and HLA in healthy donors. Study as a whole: A preliminary data release comprised around 90 million unique TCRs obtained from HLA-typed donors.

Concerning this clone itself: What it binds is not known.

Primers for the PCR totalled 60 Vbeta and 13 Jbeta. Some clones are missing from TCRdb's copy, which holds only in-frame ones; the method was immunoSEQ multiplex PCR. The sample table includes tens of thousands of clones. Per germline, CDR1 MNHEY and CDR2 SMNVEV (reference sequence). V was pared by 1 base and J by 7 bases, with 8 bases of the junction left unmatched. The CDR3 runs 16 residues. Whole-study results and caveats: In vitro experiments confirmed that a few CMV-associated chains were specific for CMV antigens. From TCR beta sequences, most subjects' HLA-A and HLA-B alleles were reportedly predicted accurately.

The origin of this receptor is a male donor in good health and CMV-seronegative. The J gene is TRBJ2-2, the V gene TRBV27; 8 nucleotides match TRBD2. Source material: PBMCs. CDR3 nucleotide sequence: TGTGCCAGCAGTTTATTCAGAGCGGGAGTGGGCGGGGAGCTGTTTTTT. Encoded protein: CASSLFRAGVGGELFF.